This is a list of T cell receptor beta chains from one sample in a study of identical twins. One entry per CDR3 protein, called by TCRdb with MiXCR from the 5' RACE reads. This table has around 500,000 distinct CDR3 sequences, 12% to 15% appearing once. The same sample was also used in a study of yellow fever vaccine responses in identical twins.

Sequencing input: CD4+ T cells sorted from blood. The origin of the receptors is a woman between 18 and 29 years old in good health. CDR3s include the opening cysteine and the closing phenylalanine or tryptophan. A D gene is named only where the DNA matches it firmly. The size field is filled for only some rows; it gives once, few, many or a size class.

>.|.|14|TRBJ2-7|TRBV5-1
TGCGCCAGCAGCTTGTTGTCAGGGTTGTCCGAGCAGTACTTC
CASSLLSGLSEQYF
>many|.|17|TRBJ1-5|TRBV12-3/TRBV12-4
TGTGCCAGCAGTTCGGGACCCACCGTCGAACCGGATCAGCCCCAGCATTTT
CASSSGPTVEPDQPQHF
>.|TRBD2|14|TRBJ2-7|TRBV3-1
TGTGCCAGCAGCCGCGCGGGAGATTCCTACGAGCAGTACTTC
CASSRAGDSYEQYF
>.|.|14|TRBJ2-1|TRBV5-1
TGCGCCAGCAGCGACGGGATCTCCTACAATGAGCAGTTCTTC
CASSDGISYNEQFF
>.|.|13|TRBJ2-5|TRBV18
TGTGCCAGCTCGCCGACAGGTGGAGAGACCCAGTACTTC
CASSPTGGETQYF
>.|TRBD2|17|TRBJ2-3|TRBV5-1
TGCGCCAGCAGCTCCCCAAGAGCGGGGGGAGGCACAGATACGCAGTATTTT
CASSSPRAGGGTDTQYF
>.|.|13|TRBJ2-2|TRBV6-1
TGTGCCAGCAGTACCGGACTGAACGGGGAGCTGTTTTTT
CASSTGLNGELFF
>many|TRBD1|15|TRBJ2-3|TRBV7-3
TGTGCCAGCAGCTTTGACAGGGGTGGGACAGATACGCAGTATTTT
CASSFDRGGTDTQYF
>few|TRBD2|14|TRBJ2-3|TRBV20-1
TGCAGTGCGCCTACTAGCGGGGGGGCCGCTACGCAGTATTTT
CSAPTSGGAATQYF
>.|TRBD1|17|TRBJ2-4|TRBV3-1
TGTGCCAGCAGCCGAGGGACAGGGGGCGCCGACAAAAACATTCAGTACTTC
CASSRGTGGADKNIQYF
>few|TRBD1|14|TRBJ2-5|TRBV4-3
TGCGCCAGCAGCCGTTGGACAGGGCAAGAGACCCAGTACTTC
CASSRWTGQETQYF
>many|TRBD1|15|TRBJ1-5|TRBV3-1
TGTGCCAGCAGCCCCGGGACAGGGGATAATCAGCCCCAGCATTTT
CASSPGTGDNQPQHF
>few|TRBD1|15|TRBJ2-5|TRBV3-1
TGTGCCAGCAGTCCGGGACAGGGAGGGAAAGAGACCCAGTACTTC
CASSPGQGGKETQYF
>many|.|16|TRBJ1-1|TRBV5-1
TGCGCCAGCAGCCTCCCAGCGGGGCAGGGGACAAGTGAAGCTTTCTTT
CASSLPAGQGTSEAFF
>few|.|17|TRBJ2-1|TRBV11-2
TGTGCCAGCAGATCAGGGTCAACACGAAGCTCCTACAATGAGCAGTTCTTC
CASRSGSTRSSYNEQFF
>few|TRBD1|15|TRBJ2-3|TRBV24-1
TGTGCCACCAGTGACCCGGGACAGGGGGGAGATACGCAGTATTTT
CATSDPGQGGDTQYF
>few|.|14|TRBJ2-1|TRBV18
TGTGCCAGCTCACCAGCCACACAGGGCAATGAGCAGTTCTTC
CASSPATQGNEQFF
>.|TRBD1|15|TRBJ2-3|TRBV12-3/TRBV12-4
TGTGCCAGCAGTTTCGGACAGGGGAGGAGAGATACGCAGTATTTT
CASSFGQGRRDTQYF
>few|TRBD1|15|TRBJ2-7|TRBV5-1
TGCGCCAGTAGGAGTCTCGGGACAGGTACCTACGAGCAGTACTTC
CASRSLGTGTYEQYF
>.|.|14|TRBJ1-5|TRBV20-1
TGCAGTGCTAGAGATGGCAGGGACGATCAGCCCCAGCATTTT
CSARDGRDDQPQHF
>.|.|14|TRBJ1-5|TRBV20-1
TGCAGTGCTAGAGAAGGGTTGAGCAATCAGCCCCAGCATTTT
CSAREGLSNQPQHF
>few|.|16|TRBJ2-1|TRBV18
TGTGCCAGCTCACCACTCGGGACCTGGGAATACAATGAGCAGTTCTTC
CASSPLGTWEYNEQFF
>.|.|16|TRBJ2-7|TRBV7-2
TGTGCCAGCAGCTTATTTAATAGTGTGGTCACCTACGAGCAGTACTTC
CASSLFNSVVTYEQYF
>.|TRBD1|14|TRBJ2-7|TRBV5-1
TGCGCCAGCAGCTTGAACAGGGGCGACTACGAGCAGTACTTC
CASSLNRGDYEQYF
>few|.|13|TRBJ1-5|TRBV7-2
TGTGCCAGCAGCGGAGGTGTGAATCAGCCCCAGCATTTT
CASSGGVNQPQHF
>few|.|15|TRBJ2-1|TRBV29-1
TGCAGCGTTGAACCCAGGCAGGGGAGCTACAATGAGCAGTTCTTC
CSVEPRQGSYNEQFF